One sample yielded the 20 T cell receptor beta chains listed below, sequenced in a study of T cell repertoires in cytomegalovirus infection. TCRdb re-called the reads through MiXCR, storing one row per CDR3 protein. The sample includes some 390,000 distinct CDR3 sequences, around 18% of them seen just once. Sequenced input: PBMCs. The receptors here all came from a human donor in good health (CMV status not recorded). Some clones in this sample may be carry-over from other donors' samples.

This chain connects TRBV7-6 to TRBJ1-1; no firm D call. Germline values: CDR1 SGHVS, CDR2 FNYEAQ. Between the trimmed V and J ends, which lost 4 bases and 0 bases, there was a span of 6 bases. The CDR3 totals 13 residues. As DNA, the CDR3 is TGTGCCAGCAGCTGGGAGATGAACACTGAAGCTTTCTTT. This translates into CASSWEMNTEAFF.

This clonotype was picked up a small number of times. CDR3 in amino acids: CASSPTTYSTYEQYF. For the CDR3, the DNA is TGTGCCAGCAGCCCAACAACGTACTCGACCTACGAGCAGTACTTC. V usage is TRBV7-2 and J usage is TRBJ2-7; D unclear. The CDR3 has 15 residues. V shed 5 bases and J shed 2 bases, with 16 bases lying between them. The V gene's germline CDR1 is SGHTA and CDR2 FQGNSA. Using reference TRBV7-2 and TRBJ2-7 for the parts outside the CDR3, the full variable domain is GAGVSQSPSNKVTEKGKDVELRCDPISGHTALYWYRQSLGQGLEFLIYFQGNSAPDKSGLPSDRFSAERTGGSVSTLTIQRTQQEDSAVYLCASSPTTYSTYEQYFGPGTRLTVT.

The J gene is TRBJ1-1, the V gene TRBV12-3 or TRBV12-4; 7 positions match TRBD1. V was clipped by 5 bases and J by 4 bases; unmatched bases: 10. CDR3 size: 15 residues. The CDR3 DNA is TGTGCCAGCAGTCCCCGCAGGGGGGGCGGCACTGAAGCTTTCTTT. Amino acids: CASSPRRGGGTEAFF.

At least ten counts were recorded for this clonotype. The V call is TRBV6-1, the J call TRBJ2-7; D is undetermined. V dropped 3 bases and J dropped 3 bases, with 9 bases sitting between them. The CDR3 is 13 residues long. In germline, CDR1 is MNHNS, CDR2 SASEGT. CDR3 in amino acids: CASSDKPYYEQYF. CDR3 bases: TGTGCCAGCAGTGATAAACCTTACTACGAGCAGTACTTC.

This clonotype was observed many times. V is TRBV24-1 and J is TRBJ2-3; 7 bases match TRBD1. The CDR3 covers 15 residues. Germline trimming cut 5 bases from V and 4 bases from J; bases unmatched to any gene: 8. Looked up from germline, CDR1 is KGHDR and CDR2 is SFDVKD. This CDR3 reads CATSAMGQTSDTQYF. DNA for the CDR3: TGTGCCACCAGTGCCATGGGACAGACCTCAGATACGCAGTATTTT.

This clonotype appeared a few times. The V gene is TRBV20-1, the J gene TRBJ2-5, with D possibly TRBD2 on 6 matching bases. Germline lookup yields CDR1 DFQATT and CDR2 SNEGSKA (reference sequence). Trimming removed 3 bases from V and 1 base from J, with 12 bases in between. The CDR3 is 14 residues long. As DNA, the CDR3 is TGCAGTGCTAGGGACCTAGCGACCCAAGAGACCCAGTACTTC. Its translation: CSARDLATQETQYF.

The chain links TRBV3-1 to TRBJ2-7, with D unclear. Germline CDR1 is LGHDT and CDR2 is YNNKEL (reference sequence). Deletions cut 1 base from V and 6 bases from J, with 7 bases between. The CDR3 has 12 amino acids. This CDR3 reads CASSQVLTEQYF. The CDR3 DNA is TGTGCCAGCAGCCAAGTTTTGACCGAGCAGTACTTC.

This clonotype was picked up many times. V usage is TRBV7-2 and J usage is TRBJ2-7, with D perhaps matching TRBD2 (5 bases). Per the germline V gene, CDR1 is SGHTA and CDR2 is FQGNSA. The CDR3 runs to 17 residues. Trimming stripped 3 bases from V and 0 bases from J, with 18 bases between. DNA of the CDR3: TGTGCCAGCAGCTTCCTATCAGGCGGGTTCGACTCCTACGAGCAGTACTTC. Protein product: CASSFLSGGFDSYEQYF.

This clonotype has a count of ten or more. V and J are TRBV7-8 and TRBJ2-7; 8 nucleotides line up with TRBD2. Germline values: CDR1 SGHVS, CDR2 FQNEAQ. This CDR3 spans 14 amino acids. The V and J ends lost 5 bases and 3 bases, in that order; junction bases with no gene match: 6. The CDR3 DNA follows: TGTGCCAGCAGCCCTAAAGCGGGGGTCTACGAGCAGTACTTC. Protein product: CASSPKAGVYEQYF.

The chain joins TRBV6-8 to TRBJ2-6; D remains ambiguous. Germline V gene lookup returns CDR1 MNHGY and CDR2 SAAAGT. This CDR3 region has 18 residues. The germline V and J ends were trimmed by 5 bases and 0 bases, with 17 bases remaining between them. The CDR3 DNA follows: TGTGCCAGCAGTCACGTAACCACACCAATCTCTGGGGCCAACGTCCTGACTTTC. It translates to CASSHVTTPISGANVLTF.

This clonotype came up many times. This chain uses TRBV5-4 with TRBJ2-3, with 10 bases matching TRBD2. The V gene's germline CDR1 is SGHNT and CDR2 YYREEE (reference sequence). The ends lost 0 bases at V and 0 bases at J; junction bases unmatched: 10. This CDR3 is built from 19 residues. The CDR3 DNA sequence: TGTGCCAGCAGCTTGGAGCTAGCGGGGGACCTCTCCAGCACAGATACGCAGTATTTT. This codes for CASSLELAGDLSSTDTQYF.

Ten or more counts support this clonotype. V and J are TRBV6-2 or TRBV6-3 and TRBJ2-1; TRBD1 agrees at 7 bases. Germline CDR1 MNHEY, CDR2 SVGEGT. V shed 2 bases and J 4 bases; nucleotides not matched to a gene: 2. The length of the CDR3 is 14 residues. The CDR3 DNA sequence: TGTGCCAGCAGTTACGGACAGGATTACAATGAGCAGTTCTTC. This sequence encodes CASSYGQDYNEQFF.

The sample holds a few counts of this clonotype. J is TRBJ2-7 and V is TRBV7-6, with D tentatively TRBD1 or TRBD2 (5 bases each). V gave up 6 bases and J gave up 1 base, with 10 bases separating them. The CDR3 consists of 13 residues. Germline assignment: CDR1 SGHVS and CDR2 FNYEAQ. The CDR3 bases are TGTGCCAGCAGGGACGGGGCATCCTACGAGCAGTACTTC. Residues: CASRDGASYEQYF.

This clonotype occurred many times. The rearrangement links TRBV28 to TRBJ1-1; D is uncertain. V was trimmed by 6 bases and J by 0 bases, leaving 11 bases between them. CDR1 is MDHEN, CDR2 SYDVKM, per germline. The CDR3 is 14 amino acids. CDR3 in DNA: TGTGCCAGCAGACGGATGCAAATGAACACTGAAGCTTTCTTT. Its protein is CASRRMQMNTEAFF. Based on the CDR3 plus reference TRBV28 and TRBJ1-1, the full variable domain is DVKVTQSSRYLVKRTGEKVFLECVQDMDHENMFWYRQDPGLGLRLIYFSYDVKMKEKGDIPEGYSVSREKKERFSLILESASTNQTSMYLCASRRMQMNTEAFFGQGTRLTVV.

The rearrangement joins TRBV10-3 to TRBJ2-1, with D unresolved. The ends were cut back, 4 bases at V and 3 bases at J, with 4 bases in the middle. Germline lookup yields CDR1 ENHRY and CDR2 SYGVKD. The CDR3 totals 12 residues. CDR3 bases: TGTGCCATCAGTGGCTTCTACAATGAGCAGTTCTTC. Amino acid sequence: CAISGFYNEQFF.

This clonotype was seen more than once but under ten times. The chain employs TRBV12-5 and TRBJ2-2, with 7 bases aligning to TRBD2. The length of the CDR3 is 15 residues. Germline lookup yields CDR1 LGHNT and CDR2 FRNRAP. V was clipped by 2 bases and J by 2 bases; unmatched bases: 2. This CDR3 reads CASGLRGRNTGELFF. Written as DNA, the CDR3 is TGTGCTAGTGGTTTGCGCGGGAGAAACACCGGGGAGCTGTTTTTT.

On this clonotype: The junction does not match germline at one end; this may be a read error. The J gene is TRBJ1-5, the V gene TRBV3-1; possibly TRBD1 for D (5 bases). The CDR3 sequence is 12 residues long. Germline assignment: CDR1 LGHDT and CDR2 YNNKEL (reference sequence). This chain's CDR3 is CASSQGPGPQDF. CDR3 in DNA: TGTGCCAGCAGCCAAGGGCCAGGGCCGCAGGATTTT.

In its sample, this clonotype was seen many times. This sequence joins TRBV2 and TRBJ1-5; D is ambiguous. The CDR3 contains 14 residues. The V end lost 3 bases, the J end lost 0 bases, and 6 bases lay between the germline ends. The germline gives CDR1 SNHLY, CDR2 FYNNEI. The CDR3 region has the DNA TGTGCCAGCAGTGACCGTACTAGCAATCAGCCCCAGCATTTT. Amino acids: CASSDRTSNQPQHF.

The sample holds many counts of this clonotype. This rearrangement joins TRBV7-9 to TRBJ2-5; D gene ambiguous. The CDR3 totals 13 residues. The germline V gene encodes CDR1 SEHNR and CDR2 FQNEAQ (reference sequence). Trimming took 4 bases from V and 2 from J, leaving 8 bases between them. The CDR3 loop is CASSSPGQETQYF. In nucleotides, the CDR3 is TGTGCCAGCAGCTCGCCTGGGCAAGAGACCCAGTACTTC.

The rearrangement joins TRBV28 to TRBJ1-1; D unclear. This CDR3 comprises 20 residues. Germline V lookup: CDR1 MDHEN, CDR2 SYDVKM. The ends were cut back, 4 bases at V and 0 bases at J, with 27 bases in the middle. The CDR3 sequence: CASSSLRFGLDPTLNTEAFF. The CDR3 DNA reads TGTGCCAGCAGTTCATTACGGTTTGGGTTAGATCCAACCCTGAACACTGAAGCTTTCTTT.